Each of the 21 T cell receptor beta chains below was sequenced from the same sample in a study of glioma-infiltrating T cells listed by TCRdb under 2016. Sequencing was performed on an Illumina MiSeq. The iRepertoire nested amplicon-rescue multiplex PCR (arm-PCR) platform was used to amplify TCR alpha and beta CDR3 regions from RNA. TCRdb itself trimmed the public reads at Q25 with fastp, ran MiXCR and retained productive beta chains. Rows matching on CDR3 protein sequence are summarized as one entry with the most common DNA and genes. The sample includes about 140,000 distinct CDR3 sequences, with 30% to 40% observed a single time. Of the sample, over 15% falls within the top ten clones. The sample consisted of glioma tissue, nonneoplastic brain tissue, or PBMCs (not recorded which). The source is a human donor with low-grade glioma or glioblastoma, undergoing nonglioma brain surgery, or in good health (not recorded which).

The sample holds a few counts of this clonotype. This sequence joins TRBV20-1 and TRBJ2-7; possible D gene TRBD2, 6 bases. V dropped 4 bases and J dropped 4 bases, with 17 bases sitting between them. CDR1 and CDR2 (germline): DFQATT, SNEGSKA (reference sequence). This CDR3 spans 14 amino acids. The CDR3 region has the DNA TGCAGTGCTAAGGATTTAGGAGGGGCTTACGAGCAGTACTTC. Encoded protein: CSAKDLGGAYEQYF.

The chain combines TRBV7-6 with TRBJ2-1; 11 positions match TRBD2. V trimming: 1 base; J trimming: 7 bases; junction bases outside the gene matches: 3. This CDR3 has 15 residues. The germline V gene has CDR1 SGHVS and CDR2 FNYEAQ. CDR3 DNA sequence: TGTGCCAGCAGCTTAGGACTAGCGGGAATAAATGAGCAGTTCTTC. Translated: CASSLGLAGINEQFF.

The J gene is TRBJ1-1, the V gene TRBV27, with D perhaps matching TRBD1 (5 bases). CDR3 length equals 14 residues. V was cut by 8 bases and J by 1 base, with 14 bases left in between. From germline, CDR1 is MNHEY and CDR2 SMNVEV (reference sequence). CDR3 residues: CASGPTERNTEAFF. The CDR3 nucleotides read TGTGCCAGCGGCCCGACAGAAAGGAACACTGAAGCTTTCTTT.

This clonotype was seen only a few times. V and J are TRBV7-2 and TRBJ2-3; the match to TRBD2 covers 8 bases. J gave up 5 bases and V 1 base, and 5 bases lay outside the gene matches. The CDR3 length is 15 residues. Germline V gene lookup returns CDR1 SGHTA and CDR2 FQGNSA. In DNA, the CDR3 is TGTGCCAGCAGCTTAGTATCAGCGGGAGTAGATACGCAGTATTTT. Protein product: CASSLVSAGVDTQYF.

V is TRBV28 and J is TRBJ2-3, with D uncertain. Germline loops: CDR1 MDHEN, CDR2 SYDVKM. The CDR3 has 13 residues. V was shortened by 2 bases and J by 5 bases, with 8 bases between the two germline ends. CDR3 sequence (DNA): TGTGCCAGCAGTTTAAGGACCCTAGATACGCAGTATTTT. Protein: CASSLRTLDTQYF.

This clonotype was counted ten times or more. The chain recombines TRBV12-3 or TRBV12-4 with TRBJ2-1; D perhaps matches TRBD1 (5 bases). This CDR3 is 12 amino acids long. Deletions cut 5 bases from V and 5 bases from J, with 7 bases between. This CDR3 is CASSLTDNEQFF. The CDR3 coding sequence is TGTGCCAGCAGTCTGACAGACAATGAGCAGTTCTTC.

V and J are TRBV7-2 and TRBJ2-3; 8 nucleotides line up with TRBD2. CDR1 and CDR2 (germline): SGHTA, FQGNSA. V was clipped by 11 bases and J by 3 bases; unmatched bases: 10. This CDR3 comprises 14 residues. The CDR3 loop is CASQAGARTDTQYF. In DNA form, the CDR3 reads TGTGCCTCCCAAGCGGGAGCTAGGACAGATACGCAGTATTTT. Using reference TRBV7-2 and TRBJ2-3 for the parts outside the CDR3, the full variable domain is GAGVSQSPSNKVTEKGKDVELRCDPISGHTALYWYRQSLGQGLEFLIYFQGNSAPDKSGLPSDRFSAERTGGSVSTLTIQRTQQEDSAVYLCASQAGARTDTQYFGPGTRLTVL.

The rearrangement joins TRBV20-1 to TRBJ1-6; tentative D call: TRBD1 (5 bases). Trimming removed 4 bases at V and 6 bases at J, with 16 bases between. CDR1 is DFQATT, CDR2 SNEGSKA, per germline (reference sequence). The CDR3 covers 15 residues. The CDR3 DNA reads as TGCAGTGCTACGACAATCGGGGGAATTAATTCACCCCTCCACTTT. Residues: CSATTIGGINSPLHF.

The V call is TRBV4-2, the J call TRBJ1-5; D uncertain. In germline, CDR1 is LGHNA, CDR2 YNFKEQ. Trimming stripped 0 bases from V and 3 bases from J, with 9 bases between. CDR3 length: 15 residues. CDR3 in DNA: TGTGCCAGCAGCCAAGATGGTCATGCCAATCAGCCCCAGCATTTT. It yields the protein CASSQDGHANQPQHF.

CDR3 residues: CAISDRTDNSPLHF. For the CDR3, the DNA is TGTGCCATCAGTGATAGGACAGACAATTCACCCCTCCACTTT. The chain combines TRBV10-3 with TRBJ1-6; a weak D match, TRBD1 (6 bases). CDR1 is ENHRY and CDR2 is SYGVKD in the germline V gene. CDR3 size: 14 residues. The V end lost 3 bases, the J end lost 7 bases, and 10 bases lay between the germline ends.

This clonotype was picked up a small number of times. The genes are TRBV6-1 and TRBJ1-5, with 9 bases identical to TRBD1. The CDR3 length is 14 residues. The germline V gene encodes CDR1 MNHNS and CDR2 SASEGT. V was pared by 6 bases and J by 10 bases, with 10 bases of the junction left unmatched. CDR3 amino acids: CASRTDRGSSPQHF. CDR3 nucleotides: TGTGCCAGCAGGACTGACAGGGGGTCCAGCCCCCAGCATTTT.

The CDR3 protein is CASSLRSEQPQHF. CDR3 nucleotides: TGTGCCAGCAGCTTAAGAAGTGAACAGCCCCAGCATTTT. The chain joins TRBV11-3 to TRBJ1-5; the D is unclear. CDR3 length: 13 amino acids. Per the germline V gene, CDR1 is SGHNT and CDR2 is YENEEA. Trimming stripped 2 bases from V and 7 bases from J, with 9 bases between.

This rearrangement joins TRBV4-1 to TRBJ2-7, with a possible D match to TRBD1 (5 bases). V lost 0 bases, J lost 3 bases, and 12 bases lay in between. Germline V lookup: CDR1 MGHRA, CDR2 YSYEKL. This CDR3 is 15 amino acids long. CDR3 in amino acids: CASSQDPRVGYEQYF. DNA for the CDR3: TGCGCCAGCAGCCAAGATCCCAGGGTAGGCTACGAGCAGTACTTC.

This clonotype was counted a few times. This chain joins TRBV27 and TRBJ2-7; no firm D call. Looked up from germline, CDR1 is MNHEY and CDR2 is SMNVEV (reference sequence). This CDR3 contains 13 residues. V lost 1 base to trimming and J lost 2 bases, with 6 bases between them. The CDR3 nucleotides read TGTGCCAGCAGTTTATTGTCAACCTACGAGCAGTACTTC. It yields the protein CASSLLSTYEQYF.

V and J are TRBV27 and TRBJ2-5, with TRBD2 matching over 10 bases. V was pared by 6 bases and J by 5 bases, with 15 bases of the junction left unmatched. Germline loops: CDR1 MNHEY, CDR2 SMNVEV (reference sequence). This CDR3 spans 17 amino acids. CDR3 sequence (DNA): TGTGCCAGCAGCCGCGGGACTAGCGAGAGGGCCGGGGAGACCCAGTACTTC. It specifies CASSRGTSERAGETQYF.

The chain has TRBV4-1 and TRBJ2-1; TRBD2 might be the D (5 bases). This CDR3 is built from 15 residues. V was pared by 1 base and J by 1 base, with 8 bases between. In germline, CDR1 is MGHRA, CDR2 YSYEKL. The CDR3 DNA sequence: TGCGCCAGCAGCCAAGGACTACAATCCTACAATGAGCAGTTCTTC. Translating gives CASSQGLQSYNEQFF.

This clonotype was detected only a few times. The chain uses TRBV6-2 or TRBV6-3 and TRBJ2-7; possibly TRBD1 or TRBD2 for D (6 bases each). The germline V gene encodes CDR1 MNHEY and CDR2 SVGEGT. The CDR3 is made up of 13 amino acids. The V and J ends lost 6 bases and 4 bases respectively, with 13 bases between them. In DNA form, the CDR3 reads TGTGCCAGCAGGCTCACAGGGAGGTACGAGCAGTACTTC. This encodes CASRLTGRYEQYF.

This chain connects TRBV20-1 to TRBJ1-2; D gene uncertain. Trimming removed 0 bases from V and 7 bases from J, with 12 bases in between. The germline V gene has CDR1 DFQATT and CDR2 SNEGSKA (reference sequence). The length of the CDR3 is 13 residues. In DNA form, the CDR3 reads TGCAGTGCTAGAGATCGAGTATCTGGTGGCTACACCTTC. Encoded protein: CSARDRVSGGYTF.

This clonotype has just a few counts. The chain joins TRBV20-1 to TRBJ1-6; 9 bases map to TRBD1. CDR1 and CDR2 from the germline V gene are DFQATT and SNEGSKA (reference sequence). The CDR3 sequence is 13 residues long. Trimming removed 2 bases from V and 8 bases from J; junction bases left unmatched: 1. The CDR3 protein is CSARRQGDSPLHF. Here the CDR3 DNA reads TGCAGTGCTAGACGACAGGGGGATTCACCCCTCCACTTT.

V and J are TRBV18 and TRBJ2-7; D is undetermined. V shed 3 bases and J shed 4 bases, with 7 bases lying between them. Per the germline V gene, CDR1 is KGHSH and CDR2 is LQKENI. This CDR3 region has 12 residues. CDR3 DNA: TGTGCCAGCTCACCTGACAAGTACGAGCAGTACTTC. Translated: CASSPDKYEQYF.

The V call is TRBV4-1, the J call TRBJ2-7, with 8 bases that match TRBD1. V was pared by 4 bases and J by 1 base, with 3 bases of the junction left unmatched. Germline loops: CDR1 MGHRA, CDR2 YSYEKL. CDR3 length: 14 amino acids. The CDR3 sequence is CASSRGQGSYEQYF. For the CDR3, the DNA is TGCGCCAGCAGCCGCGGACAGGGATCCTACGAGCAGTACTTC.